Given below is one TCR beta chain in context. Per the authors' pipeline: It was from reference gene primer amplification that nucleated cell counts were estimated. Generated by immunoSEQ multiplex PCR, the TCRdb table keeps only in-frame clones and is missing some. The DNA gave D and trimming, while V, J and clone size come from that table. This table holds 200,000 to 300,000 clones, approximately 83% found once. CDR3 size: 14 residues. CDR1 is WNHNN and CDR2 is SYGVQD in the germline V gene (reference sequence). V gave up 2 bases and J gave up 2 bases, with 9 bases separating them. The source of the sample is a study of blood T cell repertoires in COVID-19. Study information: Material from acute and convalescent COVID-19 was sourced from the United States, Italy and Spain. Sample material is recorded as cDNA or gDNA derived from T cells, B-cell-depleted T cells, or PBMCs.

The rearrangement joins TRBV10-1 to TRBJ1-1; a possible D gene is TRBD1 (6 bases). The sequencing sample was made of peripheral blood. The sequence was obtained from a woman aged 25 to 45 who had recovered from COVID-19. The CDR3 is CASSEQQGNTEAFF. The DNA of the CDR3 is TGCGCCAGCAGTGAGCAACAGGGTAACACTGAAGCTTTCTTT.